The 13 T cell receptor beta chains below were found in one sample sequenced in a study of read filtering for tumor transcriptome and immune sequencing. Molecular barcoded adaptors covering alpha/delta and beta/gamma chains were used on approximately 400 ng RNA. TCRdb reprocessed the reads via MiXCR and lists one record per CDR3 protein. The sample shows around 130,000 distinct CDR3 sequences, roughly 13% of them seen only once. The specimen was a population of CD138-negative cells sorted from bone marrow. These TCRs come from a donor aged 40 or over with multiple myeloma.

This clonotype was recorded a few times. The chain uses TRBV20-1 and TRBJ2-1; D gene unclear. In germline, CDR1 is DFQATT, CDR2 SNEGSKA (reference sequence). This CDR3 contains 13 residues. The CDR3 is CSSNPISRNEQFF. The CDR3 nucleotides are TGCAGCAGCAACCCGATCTCTCGTAATGAGCAGTTCTTC.

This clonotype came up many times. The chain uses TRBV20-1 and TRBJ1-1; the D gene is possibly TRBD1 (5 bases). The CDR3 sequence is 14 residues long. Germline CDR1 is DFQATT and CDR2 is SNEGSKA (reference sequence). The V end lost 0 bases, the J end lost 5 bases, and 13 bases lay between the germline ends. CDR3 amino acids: CSARDQGRWTEAFF. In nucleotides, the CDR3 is TGCAGTGCTAGAGATCAGGGTCGATGGACTGAAGCTTTCTTT.

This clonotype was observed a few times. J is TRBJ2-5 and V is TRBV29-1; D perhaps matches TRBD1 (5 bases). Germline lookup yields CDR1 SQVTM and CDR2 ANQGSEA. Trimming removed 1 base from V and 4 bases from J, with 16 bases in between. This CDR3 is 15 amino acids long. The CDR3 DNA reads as TGCAGCGTTGAAGCGGGTCTGACAGCCCCAGAGACCCAGTACTTC. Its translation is CSVEAGLTAPETQYF.

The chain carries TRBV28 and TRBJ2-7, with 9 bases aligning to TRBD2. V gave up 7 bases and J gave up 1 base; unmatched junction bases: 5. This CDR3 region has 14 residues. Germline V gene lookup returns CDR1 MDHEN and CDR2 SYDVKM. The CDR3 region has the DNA TGTGCCAGCACCTCGACTAGCGGATCCTACGAGCAGTACTTC. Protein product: CASTSTSGSYEQYF.

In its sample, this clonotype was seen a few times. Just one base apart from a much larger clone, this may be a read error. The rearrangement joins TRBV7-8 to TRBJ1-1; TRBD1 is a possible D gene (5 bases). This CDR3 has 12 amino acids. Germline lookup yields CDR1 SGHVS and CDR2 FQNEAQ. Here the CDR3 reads CARSGRNTKAFF. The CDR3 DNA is TGTGCCAGATCAGGGCGGAACACTAAAGCTTTCTTT.

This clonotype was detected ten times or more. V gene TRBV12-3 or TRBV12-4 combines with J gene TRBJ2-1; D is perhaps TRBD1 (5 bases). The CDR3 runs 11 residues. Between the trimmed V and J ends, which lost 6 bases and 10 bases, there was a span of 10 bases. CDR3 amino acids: CASSHQGEQFF. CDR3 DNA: TGTGCCAGCAGCCACCAGGGAGAGCAGTTCTTC.

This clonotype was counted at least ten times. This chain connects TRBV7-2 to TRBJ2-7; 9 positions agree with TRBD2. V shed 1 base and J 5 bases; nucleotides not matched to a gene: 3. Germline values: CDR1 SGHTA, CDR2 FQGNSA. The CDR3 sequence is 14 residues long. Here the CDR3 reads CASSLESGRNEQYF. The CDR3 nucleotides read TGTGCCAGCAGCTTAGAAAGCGGGAGGAACGAGCAGTACTTC.

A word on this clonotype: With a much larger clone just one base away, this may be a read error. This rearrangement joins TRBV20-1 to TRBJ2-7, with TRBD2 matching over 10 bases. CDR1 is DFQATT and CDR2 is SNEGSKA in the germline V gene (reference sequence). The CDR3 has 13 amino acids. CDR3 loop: CSARTSGTYGQYF. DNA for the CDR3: TGCAGTGCAAGGACTAGCGGAACCTACGGGCAGTACTTC.

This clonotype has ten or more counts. The CDR3 reads CASSFQGAGDEQFF. CDR3 DNA: TGTGCCAGCAGCTTCCAGGGTGCGGGCGATGAGCAGTTCTTC. The rearrangement links TRBV7-9 to TRBJ2-1; D may correspond to TRBD1 or TRBD2 (5 bases each). This CDR3 is 14 amino acids long. Germline lookup yields CDR1 SEHNR and CDR2 FQNEAQ (reference sequence). Trimming removed 3 bases from V and 8 bases from J, with 14 bases in between.

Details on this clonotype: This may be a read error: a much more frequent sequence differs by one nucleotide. Written as DNA, the CDR3 is TGCTCTTACGGGGGTCCCAACGGGAATGAGCAGTTCTTC. It yields the protein CSYGGPNGNEQFF. The gene calls are TRBV30 and TRBJ2-1; D perhaps matches TRBD2 (6 bases). Germline CDR1 is GTSNPN and CDR2 is SVGIG (reference sequence). This CDR3 comprises 13 residues.

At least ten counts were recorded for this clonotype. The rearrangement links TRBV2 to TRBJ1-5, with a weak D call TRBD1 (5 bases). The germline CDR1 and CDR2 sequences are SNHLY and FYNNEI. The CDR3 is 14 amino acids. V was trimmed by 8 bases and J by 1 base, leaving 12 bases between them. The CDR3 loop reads CASANQGSNQPQHF. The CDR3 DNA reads TGTGCCAGCGCGAATCAGGGCAGCAATCAGCCCCAGCATTTT.

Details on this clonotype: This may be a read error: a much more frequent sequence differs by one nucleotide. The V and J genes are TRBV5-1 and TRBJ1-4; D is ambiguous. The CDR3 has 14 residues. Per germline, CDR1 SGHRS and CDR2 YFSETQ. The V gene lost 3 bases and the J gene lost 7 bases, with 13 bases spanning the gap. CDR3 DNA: TGCGCCAGCAGCTCGGGTCCAAAGGCTGAAAAACTGTTTTTT. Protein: CASSSGPKAEKLFF.

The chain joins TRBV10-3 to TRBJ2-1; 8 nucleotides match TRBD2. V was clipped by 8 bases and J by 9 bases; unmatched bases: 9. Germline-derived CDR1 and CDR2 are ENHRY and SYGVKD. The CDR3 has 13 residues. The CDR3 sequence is CAIVGLDGGEQFF. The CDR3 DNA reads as TGTGCCATCGTGGGACTAGATGGGGGTGAGCAGTTCTTC.